This entry lists 23 T cell receptor beta chains sequenced from one sample in a study of Ad26.COV2.S vaccination and SARS-CoV-2 variants. Here immunoSEQ multiplex PCR was the method, and the copy in TCRdb shows in-frame clones only, minus some. Found here are hundreds of thousands of clones, 89% of them singletons; the top ten hold over 1.3%. Treatment specified: approximately 18 received Ad26.COV2.S at low or high dose, single or two shots; 5 received placebo; per-sample allocation not given. After the first vaccine or placebo injection, samples were drawn on day 63. The sequencing used peripheral blood, collected in a trial of Ad26.COV2.S vaccine versus placebo. The receptors here all came from a person aged 18-60 years who received the Ad26.COV2.S COVID-19 vaccine or a placebo.

This clone occurred a few times. J is TRBJ2-3 and V is TRBV5-4, with D uncertain. The length of the CDR3 is 14 residues. The V gene's germline CDR1 is SGHNT and CDR2 YYREEE (reference sequence). V was pared by 3 bases and J by 6 bases, with 14 bases between. CDR3 DNA: TGTGCCAGCAGCTCGGACCCCCCATCCGATACGCAGTATTTT. Residues: CASSSDPPSDTQYF.

The chain uses TRBV29-1 and TRBJ2-7; 7 positions agree with TRBD1. CDR1 and CDR2 (germline): SQVTM, ANQGSEA. CDR3 length: 16 amino acids. V trimming: 0 bases; J trimming: 0 bases; junction bases outside the gene matches: 8. CDR3 in amino acids: CSVEENRGPSSYEQYF. CDR3 in DNA: TGCAGCGTTGAAGAAAATAGGGGGCCCTCCTCCTACGAGCAGTACTTC.

The V gene is TRBV19, the J gene TRBJ1-5; no clear D gene. The CDR3 has 13 residues. Per germline, CDR1 LNHDA and CDR2 SQIVND (reference sequence). V lost 5 bases and J lost 6, with 11 bases in between. Here the CDR3 reads CASSPQAGQPQHF. DNA of the CDR3: TGTGCCAGTAGTCCGCAGGCCGGTCAGCCCCAGCATTTT.

The rearrangement joins TRBV5-5 to TRBJ2-5; 10 positions agree with TRBD1. This CDR3 is 16 amino acids long. The J segment lost 3 bases and the V segment lost 3 bases, leaving 8 bases of the junction unmatched. In germline, CDR1 is SGHKS, CDR2 YYEKEE (reference sequence). The CDR3 sequence is CASSSLPGQGKETQYF. The CDR3 DNA follows: TGTGCCAGCAGCTCACTACCGGGACAGGGGAAAGAGACCCAGTACTTC.

The chain recombines TRBV15 with TRBJ2-3, with TRBD2 matching 10 bases. This CDR3 is built from 17 residues. V dropped 5 bases and J dropped 0; count of bases not matched to a gene: 8. Germline V gene sequence: CDR1 LNHNV, CDR2 YYDKDF (reference sequence). CDR3 sequence reads: CATSGRTSGRSTDTQYF. The CDR3 bases are TGTGCCACCAGCGGCCGGACTAGCGGACGGAGCACAGATACGCAGTATTTT.

This clone was seen only once. The chain couples TRBV4-2 to TRBJ1-3, with D hard to call. This CDR3 contains 15 residues. Germline loops: CDR1 LGHNA, CDR2 YNFKEQ. The V end was cut by 0 bases, the J end by 6 bases, with 12 bases between. CDR3 amino acids: CASSQEVNSPNTIYF. The CDR3 DNA reads TGTGCCAGCAGCCAAGAAGTGAACAGCCCAAACACCATATATTTT.

The V gene is TRBV7-2, the J gene TRBJ1-1; D is uncertain. Germline values: CDR1 SGHTA, CDR2 FQGNSA. This CDR3 contains 15 residues. V was shortened by 2 bases and J by 0 bases, with 10 bases between the two germline ends. CDR3 sequence reads: CASSLMRGVNTEAFF. The CDR3 DNA is TGTGCCAGCAGCTTAATGCGGGGAGTGAACACTGAAGCTTTCTTT.

The chain recombines TRBV29-1 with TRBJ2-2; D uncertain. From germline, CDR1 is SQVTM and CDR2 ANQGSEA. V was shortened by 3 bases and J by 7 bases, with 6 bases between the two germline ends. The CDR3 is 11 amino acids. The CDR3 nucleotides read TGCAGCGTTGAGGCTGTCGGGGAGCTGTTTTTT. As protein: CSVEAVGELFF.

Notes on this clone: Other nucleotide sequences from this sample produce the same CDR3. V is TRBV2 and J is TRBJ2-7; D unresolved. V lost 6 bases to trimming and J lost 4 bases, with 7 bases between them. Germline V CDR1 and CDR2: SNHLY, FYNNEI. CDR3 length: 11 amino acids. The CDR3 bases are TGTGCCAGCAGCGCGCGGTACGAGCAGTACTTC. It is translated as CASSARYEQYF.

A few counts support this clone. The chain uses TRBV7-9 and TRBJ2-7; D is unresolved. This CDR3 has 13 residues. Germline V gives CDR1 SEHNR, CDR2 FQNEAQ (reference sequence). Trimming pared 0 bases from V and 4 bases from J, leaving 7 bases between. The CDR3 here is CASSLAPTYEQYF. Here the CDR3 DNA reads TGTGCCAGCAGCTTAGCGCCAACTTACGAGCAGTACTTC.

With respect to this clone: The sample contains more than one DNA sequence encoding this CDR3. The V call is TRBV18, the J call TRBJ1-5; no firm D call. Trimming shortened V by 3 bases and J by 0 bases, and 6 bases separated the two germline ends. The CDR3 spans 14 residues. Germline values: CDR1 KGHSH, CDR2 LQKENI. CDR3 sequence: CASSPTYSNQPQHF. CDR3 bases: TGTGCCAGCTCACCCACGTATAGCAATCAGCCCCAGCATTTT. Using reference TRBV18 and TRBJ1-5 for the parts outside the CDR3, the full variable domain is NAGVMQNPRHLVRRRGQEARLRCSPMKGHSHVYWYRQLPEEGLKFMVYLQKENIIDESGMPKERFSAEFPKEGPSILRIQQVVRGDSAAYFCASSPTYSNQPQHFGDGTRLSIL.

The rearrangement uses TRBV7-7 and TRBJ2-3; 10 nucleotides match TRBD2. Germline CDR1 is SSHAT and CDR2 is FNYEAQ (reference sequence). V dropped 5 bases and J dropped 2; count of bases not matched to a gene: 4. The CDR3 is 15 residues long. In nucleotides, the CDR3 is TGTGCCAGCAGCCCAAGCGGGGGGGCCACAGATACGCAGTATTTT. Residues: CASSPSGGATDTQYF. Filled out from reference TRBV7-7 and TRBJ2-3, the complete variable domain reads GAGVSQSPRYKVTKRGQDVTLRCDPISSHATLYWYQQALGQGPEFLTYFNYEAQPDKSGLPSDRFSAERPEGSISTLTIQRTEQRDSAMYRCASSPSGGATDTQYFGPGTRLTVL.

The V and J genes are TRBV5-1 and TRBJ2-4; 11 positions match TRBD1. V lost 3 bases and J lost 8; bases outside the gene matches: 7. Per the germline V gene, CDR1 is SGHRS and CDR2 is YFSETQ. The CDR3 runs 15 residues. The DNA of the CDR3 is TGCGCCAGCAGCTGGGGACAGGGGGATTGGGACATTCAGTACTTC. It translates to CASSWGQGDWDIQYF.

The chain uses TRBV29-1 and TRBJ2-3, with D perhaps matching TRBD2 (7 bases). The germline V and J ends were trimmed by 6 bases and 6 bases, with 22 bases remaining between them. The CDR3 has 15 amino acids. Germline values: CDR1 SQVTM, CDR2 ANQGSEA. CDR3 DNA sequence: TGCAGCGTCGGGATATCTAGCGGAGGGGGGGATACGCAGTATTTT. It codes for CSVGISSGGGDTQYF.

This clone was observed a few times. J is TRBJ2-1 and V is TRBV2; D possibly corresponds to TRBD1 (6 bases). CDR1 is SNHLY and CDR2 is FYNNEI in the germline V gene. Trimming stripped 8 bases from V and 8 bases from J, with 13 bases between. The CDR3 totals 12 residues. CDR3 sequence (DNA): TGTGCCAGCGGGTCTGGGGGCGATGAGCAGTTCTTC. Translating it yields CASGSGGDEQFF. The whole variable domain, filled in from reference TRBV2 and TRBJ2-1, reads EPEVTQTPSHQVTQMGQEVILRCVPISNHLYFYWYRQILGQKVEFLVSFYNNEISEKSEIFDDQFSVERPDGSNFTLKIRSTKLEDSAMYFCASGSGGDEQFFGPGTRLTVL.

J is TRBJ2-3 and V is TRBV4-2; TRBD2 agrees at 7 bases. Germline V CDR1 and CDR2: LGHNA, YNFKEQ. The V segment lost 5 bases and the J segment 5 bases; nucleotides outside the gene matches: 7. The CDR3 totals 14 residues. CDR3: CASSYDGGLDTQYF. In DNA, the CDR3 is TGTGCCAGCAGCTACGACGGGGGGTTAGATACGCAGTATTTT.

The V call is TRBV5-5, the J call TRBJ2-2, with D possibly matching TRBD1 (5 bases). Germline CDR1 reads SGHKS; CDR2 reads YYEKEE (reference sequence). There are 16 residues in the CDR3. V gave up 4 bases and J gave up 0 bases, with 13 bases separating them. The CDR3 loop reads CASSTYRYANTGELFF. In nucleotides, the CDR3 is TGTGCCAGCAGCACGTACAGGTACGCGAACACCGGGGAGCTGTTTTTT. The full variable domain, completed using reference TRBV5-5 and TRBJ2-2, is DAGVTQSPTHLIKTRGQQVTLRCSPISGHKSVSWYQQVLGQGPQFIFQYYEKEERGRGNFPDRFSARQFPNYSSELNVNALLLGDSALYLCASSTYRYANTGELFFGEGSRLTVL.

This clone appeared once. The rearrangement links TRBV10-3 to TRBJ1-5, with 9 bases lining up with TRBD1. Germline CDR1 and CDR2: ENHRY and SYGVKD. J was trimmed by 10 bases and V by 3 bases; bases with no gene match: 7. This CDR3 contains 14 residues. CDR3 DNA sequence: TGTGCCATCAGTGAAAGGGACAGGGAACGACCCCAGCATTTT. Translation gives CAISERDRERPQHF.

The rearrangement links TRBV4-1 to TRBJ1-5, with D unresolved. The germline V gene has CDR1 MGHRA and CDR2 YSYEKL. The V end was cut by 1 base, the J end by 0 bases, with 7 bases between. This CDR3 region has 15 residues. Here the CDR3 DNA reads TGCGCCAGCAGCCAAGTTGGGGATAGCAATCAGCCCCAGCATTTT. Translating gives CASSQVGDSNQPQHF.

The chain recombines TRBV16 with TRBJ1-5; D unclear. V was trimmed by 1 base and J by 1 base, leaving 8 bases between them. The CDR3 loop spans 15 amino acids. In germline, CDR1 is KGHSY, CDR2 FQNENV. The CDR3 DNA is TGTGCCAGCAGCCAATTCGCACTCAGCAATCAGCCCCAGCATTTT. Encoded protein: CASSQFALSNQPQHF.

This clone was detected only a few times. The rearrangement uses TRBV4-1 and TRBJ2-7; TRBD1 or TRBD2 may be the D gene (6 bases each). The CDR3 length is 16 residues. Trimming removed 3 bases at V and 10 bases at J, with 25 bases between. Germline V gene data show CDR1 as MGHRA and CDR2 as YSYEKL. The CDR3 is CASSHPKNPAGEEQYF. CDR3 coding DNA: TGCGCCAGCAGCCATCCAAAGAACCCCGCAGGGGAGGAACAGTACTTC.

The genes are TRBV19 and TRBJ1-1; 7 nucleotides line up with TRBD1. There are 15 residues in the CDR3. Germline V gene lookup returns CDR1 LNHDA and CDR2 SQIVND (reference sequence). V gave up 9 bases and J gave up 0 bases; unmatched junction bases: 10. The CDR3 sequence: CASRQGPPMNTEAFF. CDR3 bases: TGTGCCAGCCGACAGGGCCCCCCTATGAACACTGAAGCTTTCTTT.

V usage is TRBV7-2 and J usage is TRBJ2-7, with D possibly being TRBD2 (5 bases). From germline, CDR1 is SGHTA and CDR2 FQGNSA. The CDR3 sequence is 13 residues long. V was cut by 5 bases and J by 7 bases, with 15 bases left in between. CDR3 sequence reads: CASSPELGAEQYF. For the CDR3, the DNA is TGTGCCAGCAGCCCCGAACTAGGAGCGGAGCAGTACTTC.